This T cell receptor (beta chain) emerged from a study of cytomegalovirus exposure and HLA in healthy donors. CDR3 size: 15 residues. Germline V gene lookup returns CDR1 SGHDT and CDR2 YYEEEE. Losses at the gene ends were 1 base for V and 5 bases for J; bases not matched to a gene: 8. 13 Jbeta primers and 60 Vbeta primers were used for the PCR. The protocol was immunoSEQ multiplex PCR, while the TCRdb copy is restricted to in-frame clones and leaves out a portion. The data contain more than 90,000 clones, about 86% of them singletons. Worth noting for this clone: The antigen remains undetermined.

Study conclusions and caveats: The authors assumed roughly uniform sequencing depth across donors for presence/absence analyses. Among immune exposure information, only CMV serostatus was available. It was likely that a cluster of highly shared sequence variants was a sequencing artifact. In a later analysis, common viral pathogens appeared linked to several of the most significant clusters.

The TCR comes from a woman aged 70-85 years in good health and CMV-seropositive. Sequencing was done on a sample of PBMCs. The chain has TRBV5-6 and TRBJ2-5; the match to TRBD1 covers 7 bases. The CDR3 loop reads CASSLNEGAGETQYF. DNA for the CDR3: TGTGCCAGCAGCTTGAACGAGGGGGCCGGGGAGACCCAGTACTTC.